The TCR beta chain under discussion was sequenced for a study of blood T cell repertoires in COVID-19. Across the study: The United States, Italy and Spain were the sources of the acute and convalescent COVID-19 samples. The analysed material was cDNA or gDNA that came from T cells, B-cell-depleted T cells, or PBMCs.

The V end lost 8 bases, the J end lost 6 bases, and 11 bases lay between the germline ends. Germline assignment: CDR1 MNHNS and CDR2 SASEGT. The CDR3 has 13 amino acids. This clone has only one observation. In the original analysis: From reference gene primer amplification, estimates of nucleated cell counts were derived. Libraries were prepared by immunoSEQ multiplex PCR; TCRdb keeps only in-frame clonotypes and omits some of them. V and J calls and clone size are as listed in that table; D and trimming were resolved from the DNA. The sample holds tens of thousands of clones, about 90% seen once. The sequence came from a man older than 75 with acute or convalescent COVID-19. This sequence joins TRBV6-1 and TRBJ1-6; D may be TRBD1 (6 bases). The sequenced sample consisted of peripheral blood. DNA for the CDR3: TGTGCCAGCTTGGGACAAAGTAATTCACCCCTCCACTTT. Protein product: CASLGQSNSPLHF.